This TCR beta chain emerged from a study of beta chain features in type 1 diabetes (dated by TCRdb to between 2018 and 2020). In terms of the full investigation: Mean age, gender distribution, total cell number and subset yield did not differ between patients and healthy donors. Across all samples, fewer than 130 million sorted cells were examined, and cell number per subset correlated strongly with RNA yield. The study compared the TCRB repertoires of sorted circulating CD4+ T cell subsets in recently diagnosed type 1 diabetes patients with those in matched healthy donors. Regulatory and stem cell-like memory subsets were obtained from only 8 patients and about 8 healthy donors, while naive and central memory subsets were obtained from all 30 or so donors. Points the paper makes about the study in general: Patients with type 1 diabetes made fewer insertions and deleted more nucleotides at VDJ recombination sites, implying thymic rearrangement abnormalities. In all four CD4+ subsets, TCRB CDR3 length was moderately but significantly shorter in type 1 diabetes patients. Because the HLA sub-analyses included only small numbers of individuals, any influence of HLA type on TCRB rearrangement was left unresolved. Sequencing cDNA rather than genomic DNA could over-represent highly expressing activated cells, although activation and CD3 levels did not differ between groups. Naive, central memory and regulatory TCRB repertoires appeared more similar among patients than among healthy donors. PCR might favor shorter templates, but patient and control samples were amplified and corrected together, so any skew would affect both groups equally.

V is shortened by 5 bases, J by 0 bases, and the region joining them spans 14 bases. The germline V gene (reference sequence) gives CDR1 as MNHEY and CDR2 as SMNVEV. Spanning cysteine to phenylalanine, the CDR3 consists of 16 amino acids. Only the CDR3 DNA stays, 48 bases, in frame from base 1. This clone was recorded a few times. Its binding antigen is unknown. The input lacks base qualities; no much larger clone sits a single base away. Each donor gave one peripheral blood draw, about 110 mL on average, collected into heparinised tubes. Naive, central memory, regulatory and stem cell-like memory CD4+ T cells were sorted on a BD FACSAria II using a panel including CD45RO, CCR7, CD25, CD127, CD95 and CD27. Purity was above 95% for every sorted population. Right away, PBMCs were isolated by Lymphoprep density gradient centrifugation and were stained directly, with no culture step. Samples were stained and sorted in pairs, with one healthy donor and one patient per experiment, so that batch effects were minimized.

The entire isolated RNA was reverse transcribed using the High Capacity cDNA Reverse Transcription Kit, and thus expressed TCRB transcripts were sequenced. Deep immunoSEQ sequencing was applied to naive, central memory and regulatory T cell samples, giving an average of roughly 3.5 million total reads per sample. Sorted cells were lysed in RLT buffer, and RNA was extracted using DNase-treated RNeasy Micro or Mini kits according to cell number. To prevent cross-contamination, each cell subset was processed individually, whereas patient and healthy donor samples were processed jointly. The immunoSEQ multiplex PCR was used to amplify TCRB sequences from cDNA, generating 87-bp fragments that spanned the CDR3 region. Amplicons were sequenced on the Illumina HiSeq platform. As for the authors' bioinformatics: Synthetic template baselines were used to correct PCR bias computationally, reads within Hamming distance 2 were collapsed together, and singletons that could not be merged were discarded. Reads were aligned to IMGT to assign V, D and J genes, CDR3 length, and insertions or deletions at six rearrangement sites. Within each subset, clonotype counts were normalized to sorted cell number, and only after that were true diversity and Gini coefficients computed with the tcR R package. Repertoire sharing was quantified using the overlap coefficient calculated on TCRB nucleotide sequences. As a proxy for the pre-selection repertoire, out-of-frame TCRB sequences from naive cells were analyzed. TCRdb mirrors the immuneACCESS table, restricted to in-frame sequences. Some clones are absent from its copies; in checked studies, under half trace to an unresolved V gene, and the reason for the others is unknown. The V and J calls and clone size are taken from that table; D and trimming were inferred from the DNA. This sample is represented by 640,000 or so clones; 13% of them were singletons. The ten largest make up 0.022% of the sample.

The V and J segments used are TRBV27 and TRBJ2-1, with the D gene call left open. Sequencing was performed on naive CD4+ T cells from blood. The intended sense of this specimen's cell subset or site label: true naive CD4+ T cells. The sequence derives from a man aged 18 to 29 with type 1 diabetes. This receptor has the CDR3 CASSPHDPSSYNEQFF. The nucleotides read TGTGCCAGCAGTCCCCATGACCCGAGCTCCTACAATGAGCAGTTCTTC.